This T cell receptor beta chain originates from a study of T cells in Graves' hyperthyroidism and ophthalmopathy. Study-level findings and limits: Before onset, by a median of about seven months, the model predicted ophthalmopathy. Also found in blood were most expanded thyroid clonotypes above 0.001.

This clonotype was observed a few times. Its antigen is as yet unknown. V dropped 6 bases and J dropped 5 bases, with 17 bases sitting between them. In germline, CDR1 is DFQATT, CDR2 SNEGSKA (reference sequence). The CDR3 sequence is 14 residues long. Authors of the study amplified TCR beta CDR3 regions from RNA transcripts. When the TCR CDR3 underwent first-round RT-PCR, the HTBI primer set was used. Each CDR3 protein gets one entry after TCRdb re-called the multiplex PCR reads with MiXCR. The sample yields hundreds of thousands of distinct CDR3 sequences, roughly 21% seen once. This receptor was obtained from a man aged 40-49 years with Graves' ophthalmopathy. The V call is TRBV20-1, the J call TRBJ2-1; the D gene is possibly TRBD2 (6 bases). Sequencing was carried out using blood. The CDR3 is CSAGGTSRNNEQFF. CDR3 DNA: TGCAGTGCCGGGGGAACTAGCCGAAACAATGAGCAGTTCTTC.